Listed here is a single TCR beta chain. Its antigen remains unidentified. The CDR3 is 15 amino acids. Looked up from germline, CDR1 is DFQATT and CDR2 is SNEGSKA (reference sequence). V was shortened by 0 bases and J by 3 bases, with 13 bases between the two germline ends. The data derive from a study of post-analysis software for immune sequencing data. In the study overall: Courses of disease covered relapsing-remitting, secondary progressive and progressive-relapsing multiple sclerosis.

Study-wide results and caveats: Versus controls, multiple sclerosis patients showed significantly lower diversity (normalized Chao1). F measure grouped same-batch samples tightly together. Among four to six TRBV segments more frequent in patients than controls were TRBV5-6, TRBV5-1 and TRBV20-1.

Every TCR beta cDNA library bore unique molecular identifiers. TCRdb reprocessed the PCR reads via MiXCR and lists one record per CDR3 protein. The sample consists of a few hundred thousand distinct CDR3 sequences, approximately 37% of them appearing once. The sample taken for sequencing was blood. The chain links TRBV20-1 to TRBJ2-3; possible D gene TRBD2, 6 bases. The source of this sequence is a girl aged 2-9 years with multiple sclerosis. The chain's CDR3 is CSAREEWLATDTQYF. The CDR3 DNA reads TGCAGTGCTAGAGAGGAGTGGCTAGCGACAGATACGCAGTATTTT.